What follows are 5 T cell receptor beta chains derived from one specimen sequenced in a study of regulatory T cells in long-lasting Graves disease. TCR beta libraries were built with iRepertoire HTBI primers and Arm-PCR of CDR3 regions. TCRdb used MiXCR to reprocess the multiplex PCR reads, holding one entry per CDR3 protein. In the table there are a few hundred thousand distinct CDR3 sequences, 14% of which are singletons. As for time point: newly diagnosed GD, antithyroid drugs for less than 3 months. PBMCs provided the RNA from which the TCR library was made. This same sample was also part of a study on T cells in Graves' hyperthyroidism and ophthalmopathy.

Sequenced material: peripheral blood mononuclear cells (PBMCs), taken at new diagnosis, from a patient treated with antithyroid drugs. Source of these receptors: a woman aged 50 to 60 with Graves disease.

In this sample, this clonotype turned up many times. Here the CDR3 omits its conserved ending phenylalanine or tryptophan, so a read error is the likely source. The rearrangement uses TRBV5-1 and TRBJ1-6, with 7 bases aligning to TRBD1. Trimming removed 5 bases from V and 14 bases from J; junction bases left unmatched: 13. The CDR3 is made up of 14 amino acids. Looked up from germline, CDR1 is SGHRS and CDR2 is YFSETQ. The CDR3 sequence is CASSSDRVSRALHL. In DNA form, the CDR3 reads TGCGCCAGCAGTTCAGACAGGGTATCGAGGGCCCTCCACCTT.

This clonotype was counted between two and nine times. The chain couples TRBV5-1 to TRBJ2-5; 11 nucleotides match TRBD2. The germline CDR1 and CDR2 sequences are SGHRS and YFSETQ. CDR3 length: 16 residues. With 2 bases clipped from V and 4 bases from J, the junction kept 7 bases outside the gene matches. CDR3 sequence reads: CASSLNPGTSGETQYF. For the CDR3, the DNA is TGCGCCAGCAGCTTAAATCCCGGGACTAGCGGAGAGACCCAGTACTTC.

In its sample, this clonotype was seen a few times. CDR3 bases: TGTGCCAGTAGTTCCGTCGTTACGGCTAGCAATCAGCCCCAGCATTTT. This translates into CASSSVVTASNQPQHF. The chain joins TRBV19 to TRBJ1-5; D call uncertain. Germline loops: CDR1 LNHDA, CDR2 SQIVND (reference sequence). The CDR3 runs 16 residues. V dropped 5 bases and J dropped 0 bases, with 14 bases sitting between them.

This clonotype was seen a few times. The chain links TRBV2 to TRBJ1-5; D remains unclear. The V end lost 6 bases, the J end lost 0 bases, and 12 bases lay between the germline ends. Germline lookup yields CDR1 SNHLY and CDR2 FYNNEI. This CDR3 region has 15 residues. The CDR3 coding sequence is TGTGCCAGCAGGCCCCCGACGGGTAGCAATCAGCCCCAGCATTTT. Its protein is CASRPPTGSNQPQHF.

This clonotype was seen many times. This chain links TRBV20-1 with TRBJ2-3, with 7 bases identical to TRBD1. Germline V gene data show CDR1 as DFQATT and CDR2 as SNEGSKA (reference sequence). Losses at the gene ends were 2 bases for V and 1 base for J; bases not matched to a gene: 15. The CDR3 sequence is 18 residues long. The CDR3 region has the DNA TGCAGTGCTAGAAAATGGGTAGGACAGGTTAGCCGCACAGATACGCAGTATTTT. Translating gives CSARKWVGQVSRTDTQYF.